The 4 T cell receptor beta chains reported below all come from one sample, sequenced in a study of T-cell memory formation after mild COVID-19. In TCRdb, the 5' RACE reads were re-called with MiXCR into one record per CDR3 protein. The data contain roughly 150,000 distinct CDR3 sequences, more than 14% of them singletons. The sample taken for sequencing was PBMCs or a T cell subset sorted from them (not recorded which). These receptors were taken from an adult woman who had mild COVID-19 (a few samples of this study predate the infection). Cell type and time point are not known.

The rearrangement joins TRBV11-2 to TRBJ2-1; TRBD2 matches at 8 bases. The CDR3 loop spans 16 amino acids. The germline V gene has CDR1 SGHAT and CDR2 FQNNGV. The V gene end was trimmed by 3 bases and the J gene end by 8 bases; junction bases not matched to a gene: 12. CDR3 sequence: CASSFYKSGSSDEQFF. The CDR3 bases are TGTGCCAGCAGCTTCTACAAAAGCGGGAGTAGCGATGAGCAGTTCTTC.

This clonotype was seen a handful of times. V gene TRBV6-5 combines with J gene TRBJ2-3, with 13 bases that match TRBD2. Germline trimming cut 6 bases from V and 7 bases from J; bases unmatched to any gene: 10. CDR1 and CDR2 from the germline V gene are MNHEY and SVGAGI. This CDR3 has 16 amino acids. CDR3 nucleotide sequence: TGTGCCAGCAGGCCCCCGGGACTAGCGGGAAGAAATACGCAGTATTTT. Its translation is CASRPPGLAGRNTQYF.

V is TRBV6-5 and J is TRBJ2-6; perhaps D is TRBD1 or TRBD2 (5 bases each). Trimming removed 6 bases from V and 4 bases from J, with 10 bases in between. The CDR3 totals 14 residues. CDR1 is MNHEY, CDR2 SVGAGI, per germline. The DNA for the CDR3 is TGTGCCAGCAGGAGGGGTGGAGGGGCCAACGTCCTGACTTTC. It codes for CASRRGGGANVLTF.

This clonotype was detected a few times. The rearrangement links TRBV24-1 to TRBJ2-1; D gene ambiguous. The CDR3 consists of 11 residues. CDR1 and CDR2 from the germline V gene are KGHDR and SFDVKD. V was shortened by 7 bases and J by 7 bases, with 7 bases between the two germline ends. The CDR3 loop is CATRGWNEQFF. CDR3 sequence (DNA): TGTGCCACCAGGGGTTGGAATGAGCAGTTCTTC.